This T cell receptor (beta chain) was sequenced during a study of cytomegalovirus exposure and HLA in healthy donors. Regarding the study as a whole: Within an earlier analysis, most TCR beta V segments proved productive either about 90% or about 30% of the time. Among TCR sequences, most were rare, though some public TCRs appeared in many donors.

The PCR made use of 60 Vbeta and 13 Jbeta primers. Sequencing was performed with immunoSEQ multiplex PCR; in TCRdb, only in-frame clones are kept and a portion is missing. Of about 160,000 clones in the sample, less than 90% are singletons; the top ten hold less than 2%. The CDR3 spans 13 residues. CDR1 is MNHEY, CDR2 SMNVEV, per germline (reference sequence). Trimming stripped 5 bases from V and 7 bases from J, with 9 bases between. A remark on this clone: As yet, its antigen is unknown.

The origin of this receptor is a man younger than 35 in good health and CMV-seronegative. The sample comprised PBMCs. This chain joins TRBV27 and TRBJ1-6; D gene uncertain. The DNA for the CDR3 is TGTGCCAGCAGTCCTCACGGGAATTCACCCCTCCACTTT. Translation: CASSPHGNSPLHF.